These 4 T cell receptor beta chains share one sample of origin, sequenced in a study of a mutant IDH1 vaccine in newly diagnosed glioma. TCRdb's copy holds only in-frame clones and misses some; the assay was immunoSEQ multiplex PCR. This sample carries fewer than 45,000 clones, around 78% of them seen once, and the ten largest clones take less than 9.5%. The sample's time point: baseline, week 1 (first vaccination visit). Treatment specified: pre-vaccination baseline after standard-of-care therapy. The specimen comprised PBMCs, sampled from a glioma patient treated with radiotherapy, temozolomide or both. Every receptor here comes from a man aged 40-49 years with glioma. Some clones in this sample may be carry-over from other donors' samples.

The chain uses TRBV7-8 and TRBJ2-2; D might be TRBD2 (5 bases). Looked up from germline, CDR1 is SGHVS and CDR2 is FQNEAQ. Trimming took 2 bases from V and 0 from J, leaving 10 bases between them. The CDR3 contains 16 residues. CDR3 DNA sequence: TGTGCCAGCAGCTTACGGGAAGTGGCGAACACCGGGGAGCTGTTTTTT. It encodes CASSLREVANTGELFF.

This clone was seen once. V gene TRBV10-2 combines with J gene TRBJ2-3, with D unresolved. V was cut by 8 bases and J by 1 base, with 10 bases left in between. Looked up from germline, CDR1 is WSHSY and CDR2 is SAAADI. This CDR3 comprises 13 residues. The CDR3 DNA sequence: TGCGCCAGCCTAACGGCGGGCACAGATACGCAGTATTTT. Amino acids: CASLTAGTDTQYF.

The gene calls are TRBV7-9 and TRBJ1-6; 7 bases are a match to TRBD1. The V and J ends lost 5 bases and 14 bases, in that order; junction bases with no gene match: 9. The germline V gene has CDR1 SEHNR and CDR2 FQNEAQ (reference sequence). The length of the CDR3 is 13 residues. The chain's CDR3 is CASSLGQAASLHF. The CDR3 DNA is TGTGCCAGCAGCCTAGGACAGGCAGCATCCCTCCACTTT.

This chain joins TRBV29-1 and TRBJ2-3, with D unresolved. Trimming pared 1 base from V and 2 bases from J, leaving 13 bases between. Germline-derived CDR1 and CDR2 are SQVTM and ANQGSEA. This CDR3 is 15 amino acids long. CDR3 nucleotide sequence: TGCAGCGTTGAAGGCGATATCGTAACCACAGATACGCAGTATTTT. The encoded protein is CSVEGDIVTTDTQYF.